This paragraph covers one TCR beta chain sequence. These data belong to a study of blood T cell repertoires in COVID-19. At the level of the study: The analysed material was cDNA or gDNA that came from T cells, B-cell-depleted T cells, or PBMCs.

With V trimmed by 6 bases and J by 3 bases, 0 bases remained unmatched. CDR1 and CDR2 from the germline V gene are LNHDA and SQIVND (reference sequence). CDR3 size: 13 residues. Per the original data handling: Nucleated cell number was recorded as an estimate derived from reference gene primer amplification. Profiled with immunoSEQ multiplex PCR; TCRdb holds only in-frame clones, not every one. The D gene and trimming were derived from the DNA, and the V and J assignments and clone size from that table. The sample has about 350,000 clones; 85% to 90% are singletons. Cohort assignment relied on participant-reported clinical history. A COVID-19 case was met by exposed participants within 2 weeks before study entry.

Sample: PBMCs or T cells enriched from blood (not recorded which). The rearrangement uses TRBV19 and TRBJ2-3; 10 bases agree with TRBD1. This receptor was obtained from a woman aged 25 to 39 who had been exposed to COVID-19. CDR3 nucleotide sequence: TGTGCCAGTAGGGACAGGGGGACAGATACGCAGTATTTT. Its protein product is CASRDRGTDTQYF.